The present T cell receptor (beta chain) was sequenced within a study of blood T cells in healthy people across ages. The CDR3 has 16 residues. From germline, CDR1 is SEHNR and CDR2 FQNEAQ (reference sequence). Primed by a sample-barcoded 5' primer and a J-beta primer mix, a second PCR proceeded for about 6 to 12 cycles. TCRdb fed the 5' RACE reads into MiXCR, producing one record per CDR3 protein. The top ten clones hold 25% to 30% of a sample with some 780,000 distinct CDR3 sequences, roughly 50% of them seen once. The source is a middle-aged man in good health. J is TRBJ2-5 and V is TRBV7-9; the match to TRBD2 covers 10 bases. The end of the DNA fits TRBJ2-7 better, so the J call may be wrong. Sequenced sample: blood. The CDR3, as DNA: TGTGCCAGCAGCTTAGGCACTAGCGGGATAAGGTACGAGCAGTACTTC. Protein product: CASSLGTSGIRYEQYF.